The 17 T cell receptor beta chains given below trace back to one sample, sequenced in a study of shared clonotypes between healthy human individuals. Profiling relied on immunoSEQ multiplex PCR, and the TCRdb table lists in-frame clones only, not all of them. The repertoire includes under 600,000 clones, roughly four fifths of them detected once, and approximately 12% sits in the top ten. The material sequenced was PBMCs. The receptors originated from a middle-aged woman in good health. Some clones in this sample may be carry-over from other donors' samples.

The chain has TRBV11-3 and TRBJ2-5, with 7 bases matching TRBD1. CDR3 length equals 14 residues. Germline V gene sequence: CDR1 SGHNT, CDR2 YENEEA. Trimming took 4 bases from V and 2 from J; bases not matched to a gene: 4. The CDR3 loop is CASSSPTGQETQYF. The CDR3 bases are TGTGCCAGCAGCTCTCCGACAGGGCAAGAGACCCAGTACTTC.

V usage is TRBV7-2 and J usage is TRBJ2-7; 8 nucleotides line up with TRBD1. Germline V gene lookup returns CDR1 SGHTA and CDR2 FQGNSA. V trimming: 5 bases; J trimming: 2 bases; junction bases outside the gene matches: 8. The CDR3 contains 15 residues. Written as DNA, the CDR3 is TGTGCCAGCAGCCGTGGGACAGGTACAACCTACGAGCAGTACTTC. It encodes CASSRGTGTTYEQYF.

V usage is TRBV7-6 and J usage is TRBJ2-7; D unresolved. The V gene lost 2 bases and the J gene lost 3 bases, with 8 bases spanning the gap. The CDR3 has 13 amino acids. Germline V gene data show CDR1 as SGHVS and CDR2 as FNYEAQ. CDR3 protein: CASSLQEYYEQYF. The CDR3 DNA follows: TGTGCCAGCAGCTTACAGGAGTACTACGAGCAGTACTTC.

V usage is TRBV11-2 and J usage is TRBJ2-5; the D is unclear. V dropped 5 bases and J dropped 1 base, with 11 bases sitting between them. The CDR3 consists of 14 residues. Germline CDR1 SGHAT, CDR2 FQNNGV. The CDR3 protein is CASSRGPTQETQYF. In nucleotides, the CDR3 is TGTGCCAGCAGCCGTGGACCGACCCAAGAGACCCAGTACTTC.

The chain joins TRBV7-7 to TRBJ2-3; 7 bases are a match to TRBD2. Trimming removed 7 bases from V and 2 bases from J; junction bases left unmatched: 15. Germline V gene data show CDR1 as SSHAT and CDR2 as FNYEAQ (reference sequence). CDR3 size: 17 residues. The CDR3 DNA reads as TGTGCCAGCAACCGGGGGGACTCCCGGGGAATCACAGATACGCAGTATTTT. Translating it yields CASNRGDSRGITDTQYF. Full variable domain (rest looked up from reference TRBV7-7 and TRBJ2-3): GAGVSQSPRYKVTKRGQDVTLRCDPISSHATLYWYQQALGQGPEFLTYFNYEAQPDKSGLPSDRFSAERPEGSISTLTIQRTEQRDSAMYRCASNRGDSRGITDTQYFGPGTRLTVL.

The chain has TRBV5-6 and TRBJ1-2; 8 bases are a match to TRBD1. V shed 1 base, J shed 5 bases, and the junction held 10 bases outside the gene matches. This CDR3 has 16 residues. From germline, CDR1 is SGHDT and CDR2 YYEEEE. CDR3 residues: CASSLSPGGSRYGYTF. CDR3 DNA sequence: TGTGCCAGCAGCTTGAGCCCAGGGGGCAGTAGGTATGGCTACACCTTC.

The sample holds a few counts of this clone. The chain employs TRBV2 and TRBJ1-5; perhaps TRBD1 as D (5 bases). The length of the CDR3 is 14 residues. Germline CDR1 is SNHLY and CDR2 is FYNNEI. V lost 3 bases and J lost 5, with 11 bases in between. The CDR3 loop reads CASSEERGYQPQHF. For the CDR3, the DNA is TGTGCCAGCAGTGAGGAAAGGGGATATCAGCCCCAGCATTTT.

The chain combines TRBV11-2 with TRBJ2-7; maybe TRBD1 (6 bases). This CDR3 contains 15 residues. Germline assignment: CDR1 SGHAT and CDR2 FQNNGV. With 5 bases removed from V and 4 bases from J, the gap between germline ends came to 18 bases. The CDR3 DNA sequence: TGTGCCAGCAGCCCCCCAGGGGCTAGGTTTTACGAGCAGTACTTC. This gives the protein CASSPPGARFYEQYF.

In DNA, the CDR3 is TGTGCCAGTAGTCCAAACCCCCCGACTGCAGATACGCAGTATTTT. This sequence encodes CASSPNPPTADTQYF. The chain uses TRBV19 and TRBJ2-3; D is uncertain. Germline V lookup: CDR1 LNHDA, CDR2 SQIVND (reference sequence). Trimming cost V 5 bases and J 4 bases, with 16 bases left between them. The CDR3 is 15 residues long.

The chain joins TRBV28 to TRBJ2-7, with a possible D match to TRBD1 (5 bases). V lost 5 bases and J lost 12, with 20 bases in between. This CDR3 region has 13 residues. Germline V lookup: CDR1 MDHEN, CDR2 SYDVKM. The CDR3 DNA sequence: TGTGCCAGCAGTCCCTCGGCTCCCCAGGGTTCGTACTTC. It encodes CASSPSAPQGSYF.

The chain is built from TRBV7-8 and TRBJ1-2, with D maybe TRBD1 (6 bases). V lost 4 bases and J lost 7, with 16 bases in between. Germline assignment: CDR1 SGHVS and CDR2 FQNEAQ. The CDR3 loop spans 14 amino acids. In DNA, the CDR3 is TGTGCCAGCAGCTCGCAGGGGAACGGGGTTGGCTACACCTTC. Its translation is CASSSQGNGVGYTF.

V gene TRBV10-3 combines with J gene TRBJ2-1, with D hard to call. This CDR3 is built from 15 residues. V lost 0 bases, J lost 4 bases, and 10 bases lay in between. CDR1 is ENHRY and CDR2 is SYGVKD in the germline V gene. Here the CDR3 reads CAISESDWGYNEQFF. For the CDR3, the DNA is TGTGCCATCAGTGAGTCGGATTGGGGTTACAATGAGCAGTTCTTC.

The chain uses TRBV29-1 and TRBJ2-7; D may be TRBD1 (6 bases). Germline V lookup: CDR1 SQVTM, CDR2 ANQGSEA. CDR3 length equals 11 residues. Trimming removed 6 bases from V and 6 bases from J, with 12 bases in between. The CDR3 protein is CSVGAGAEQYF. The CDR3 DNA sequence: TGCAGCGTAGGGGCAGGGGCCGAGCAGTACTTC.

On this clone itself: A much bigger clone sits one base away, suggesting this may be a read error. The CDR3 coding sequence is TGTGCCAGCAGCCAAGATCGGCAGGGGGGTTTTTACGAGCAGTACTTC. Its translation: CASSQDRQGGFYEQYF. The chain has TRBV4-2 and TRBJ2-7; D is perhaps TRBD1 (7 bases). Germline CDR1 is LGHNA and CDR2 is YNFKEQ. V lost 0 bases to trimming and J lost 4 bases, with 16 bases between them. The CDR3 is made up of 16 amino acids.

About this clone: A single base separates this from a much larger clone, so it may be a read error. J is TRBJ1-3 and V is TRBV2; tentative D call: TRBD1 (5 bases). The CDR3 is 14 residues long. CDR1 is SNHLY and CDR2 is FYNNEI in the germline V gene. This CDR3 reads CASSWDYSGNTICF. Written as DNA, the CDR3 is TGTGCCAGCAGTTGGGACTACTCTGGAAACACCATATGTTTT.

V is TRBV5-1 and J is TRBJ2-7; a possible D gene is TRBD2 (5 bases). This CDR3 comprises 15 residues. Germline V CDR1 and CDR2: SGHRS, YFSETQ. With 3 bases removed from V and 5 bases from J, the gap between germline ends came to 18 bases. CDR3 coding DNA: TGCGCCAGCAGCTCAACCCCAGAGGGCCGCCACGAGCAGTACTTC. Translating gives CASSSTPEGRHEQYF.

This clone was observed a handful of times. The chain is built from TRBV7-9 and TRBJ1-1; D remains ambiguous. V was shortened by 5 bases and J by 1 base, with 17 bases between the two germline ends. This CDR3 has 16 residues. Germline assignment: CDR1 SEHNR and CDR2 FQNEAQ (reference sequence). Here the CDR3 reads CASSPHGAGGNTEAFF. The CDR3 bases are TGTGCCAGCAGCCCCCACGGCGCAGGCGGGAACACTGAAGCTTTCTTT.